One sample yielded the 9 T cell receptor beta chains listed below, sequenced in a study of Graves' ophthalmopathy and Graves' hyperthyroidism. For repertoire sequencing, the TCR beta CDR3 regions were amplified from RNA transcripts. The workflow started with a first-round RT-PCR run with HTBI primers and then moved on to a second-round multiplex PCR. A single record per CDR3 protein comes from TCRdb applying MiXCR to the multiplex PCR reads. The table lists over a million distinct CDR3 sequences, less than 45% of them singletons. Material: peripheral blood or thyroid tissue (not recorded which). Source of these receptors: an adult man with Graves' hyperthyroidism.

This clonotype was counted between two and nine times. The chain joins TRBV3-1 to TRBJ1-3; D may be TRBD1 (5 bases). Per the germline V gene, CDR1 is LGHDT and CDR2 is YNNKEL (reference sequence). The CDR3 totals 14 residues. V gave up 3 bases and J gave up 4 bases, with 10 bases separating them. CDR3 in amino acids: CASSQRDGGNTIYF. CDR3 DNA sequence: TGTGCCAGCAGCCAGCGGGACGGCGGAAACACCATATATTTT.

This clonotype came up many times. V is TRBV11-2 and J is TRBJ2-5; D perhaps matches TRBD2 (5 bases). CDR1 and CDR2 from the germline V gene are SGHAT and FQNNGV. This CDR3 has 13 residues. V dropped 5 bases and J dropped 4 bases, with 11 bases sitting between them. The CDR3 loop reads CASSETRGETQYF. The CDR3 DNA sequence: TGTGCCAGCAGCGAGACCCGGGGAGAGACCCAGTACTTC.

The genes are TRBV10-3 and TRBJ2-6, with 8 bases matching TRBD1. Unmatched junction bases numbered 5, after V lost 4 bases and J lost 0 bases. In germline, CDR1 is ENHRY, CDR2 SYGVKD. This CDR3 has 17 residues. DNA for the CDR3: TGTGCCATCAGTGCAGGGGGCCGCGACTCTGGGGCCAACGTCCTGACTTTC. Translation: CAISAGGRDSGANVLTF.

This clonotype appeared many times. The chain carries TRBV15 and TRBJ2-5; D gene unclear. The CDR3 has 13 amino acids. Trimming shortened V by 2 bases and J by 5 bases, and 9 bases separated the two germline ends. Per the germline V gene, CDR1 is LNHNV and CDR2 is YYDKDF (reference sequence). The chain's CDR3 is CATSRRSLETQYF. CDR3 sequence (DNA): TGTGCCACCAGCAGAAGAAGCCTGGAGACCCAGTACTTC.

This clonotype was counted only a few times. This chain connects TRBV5-6 to TRBJ2-5, with a weak D call TRBD1 (6 bases). Trimming took 1 base from V and 0 from J, leaving 10 bases between them. The V gene's germline CDR1 is SGHDT and CDR2 YYEEEE. There are 15 residues in the CDR3. The chain's CDR3 is CASSLRDKYQETQYF. CDR3 nucleotides: TGTGCCAGCAGCTTGAGGGACAAGTACCAAGAGACCCAGTACTTC.

Ten or more counts support this clonotype. V and J are TRBV7-2 and TRBJ1-1; 8 positions match TRBD1. Trimming removed 1 base from V and 5 bases from J; junction bases left unmatched: 6. The CDR3 is made up of 15 amino acids. CDR1 and CDR2 from the germline V gene are SGHTA and FQGNSA. The CDR3 loop reads CASSLEGQVTTEAFF. CDR3 bases: TGTGCCAGCAGCTTAGAGGGACAGGTGACGACTGAAGCTTTCTTT.

This clonotype was recorded a few times. The chain joins TRBV4-3 to TRBJ2-7; 7 bases are shared with TRBD2. With 10 bases clipped from V and 2 bases from J, the junction kept 14 bases outside the gene matches. This CDR3 is 15 amino acids long. In germline, CDR1 is LGHNA, CDR2 YSLEER. The CDR3 here is CATAGGSYLAYEQYF. As DNA, the CDR3 is TGCGCCACAGCAGGCGGGAGTTACCTAGCCTACGAGCAGTACTTC.

This clonotype came up many times. The chain employs TRBV29-1 and TRBJ2-2; weak D call: TRBD1 (7 bases). The germline V gene has CDR1 SQVTM and CDR2 ANQGSEA. With 6 bases removed from V and 5 bases from J, the gap between germline ends came to 13 bases. The CDR3 has 13 residues. CDR3 loop: CSVRQGGTGELFF. DNA for the CDR3: TGCAGCGTCCGACAGGGAGGAACCGGGGAGCTGTTTTTT.

This clonotype was detected ten times or more. This chain joins TRBV5-1 and TRBJ1-5; D is unresolved. Trimming took 0 bases from V and 0 from J, leaving 10 bases between them. CDR3 length: 16 residues. Germline loops: CDR1 SGHRS, CDR2 YFSETQ. CDR3 in amino acids: CASSLGTGFSNQPQHF. CDR3 DNA sequence: TGCGCCAGCAGCTTGGGTACGGGCTTTAGCAATCAGCCCCAGCATTTT.